A single sample is the source of the 23 T cell receptor beta chains below, sequenced in a study of blood T cell repertoires in COVID-19. Data came from immunoSEQ multiplex PCR; TCRdb stores just in-frame clones and leaves some out. The repertoire holds 200,000 to 250,000 clones, 82% seen once, with 3.4% in the top ten. The sequenced sample was peripheral blood. These receptor sequences come from a woman under 30 with acute or convalescent COVID-19.

The chain uses TRBV29-1 and TRBJ2-1; 10 bases align to TRBD1. There are 14 residues in the CDR3. The ends lost 7 bases at V and 2 bases at J; junction bases unmatched: 5. Germline CDR1 and CDR2: SQVTM and ANQGSEA. CDR3 sequence reads: CSGGDRGPYNEQFF. The CDR3 DNA follows: TGCAGCGGGGGGGACAGGGGCCCCTACAATGAGCAGTTCTTC.

V gene TRBV15 combines with J gene TRBJ2-7, with 9 bases fitting TRBD1. The trim removed 5 bases at V and 7 bases at J, leaving 3 bases unmatched. Germline V gene sequence: CDR1 LNHNV, CDR2 YYDKDF (reference sequence). The CDR3 contains 12 residues. The CDR3 region is CATSGGTGEQYF. The CDR3 bases are TGTGCCACCAGCGGGGGGACAGGGGAGCAGTACTTC.

This clone was counted once. The chain recombines TRBV6-1 with TRBJ1-6; the D gene is possibly TRBD1 (6 bases). The CDR3 extends over 18 amino acids. V gave up 3 bases and J gave up 4 bases, with 19 bases separating them. Looked up from germline, CDR1 is MNHNS and CDR2 is SASEGT. Here the CDR3 reads CASSEGALTLGYNSPLHF. The CDR3, as DNA: TGTGCCAGCAGTGAGGGGGCTCTCACCCTGGGATATAATTCACCCCTCCACTTT.

V usage is TRBV5-5 and J usage is TRBJ1-1; D is uncertain. The V gene's germline CDR1 is SGHKS and CDR2 YYEKEE (reference sequence). The V and J ends lost 1 base and 0 bases respectively, with 7 bases between them. This CDR3 is built from 14 residues. The DNA for the CDR3 is TGTGCCAGCAGCTTGATACAGATGAACACTGAAGCTTTCTTT. This gives the protein CASSLIQMNTEAFF. Together with reference TRBV5-5 and TRBJ1-1, the CDR3 gives the full variable domain: DAGVTQSPTHLIKTRGQQVTLRCSPISGHKSVSWYQQVLGQGPQFIFQYYEKEERGRGNFPDRFSARQFPNYSSELNVNALLLGDSALYLCASSLIQMNTEAFFGQGTRLTVV.

The chain combines TRBV11-2 with TRBJ2-3; 9 positions match TRBD2. The V segment lost 6 bases and the J segment 5 bases; nucleotides outside the gene matches: 6. The CDR3 runs 14 residues. Germline-derived CDR1 and CDR2 are SGHAT and FQNNGV. The CDR3 loop reads CASRQRTSVDTQYF. The CDR3 nucleotides read TGTGCCAGCAGACAACGGACTAGCGTAGATACGCAGTATTTT.

This clone was recorded once. The chain has TRBV5-3 and TRBJ1-5; 7 nucleotides align to TRBD1. TRBV5-3 is recorded as an ORF, its role being uncertain. The CDR3 runs to 17 residues. Trimming cost V 4 bases and J 6 bases; bases outside gene matches: 16. CDR3 sequence reads: CARSPMSGGQVVQPQHF. In DNA form, the CDR3 reads TGTGCCAGAAGCCCCATGTCAGGGGGTCAGGTGGTTCAGCCCCAGCATTTT.

This clone was recorded once. This sequence joins TRBV30 and TRBJ1-2; no definite D call. The CDR3 runs 11 residues. Germline V gives CDR1 GTSNPN, CDR2 SVGIG (reference sequence). V lost 2 bases and J 8 bases, leaving 9 bases between the germline ends. The CDR3 sequence is CAWSLNRGYTF. Here the CDR3 DNA reads TGTGCCTGGAGTCTCAACCGGGGCTACACCTTC.

The gene calls are TRBV28 and TRBJ2-5; D may be TRBD2 (6 bases). From germline, CDR1 is MDHEN and CDR2 SYDVKM. V lost 8 bases to trimming and J lost 3 bases, with 16 bases between them. The CDR3 runs 14 residues. Here the CDR3 DNA reads TGTGCCAGCTCGGGCGGGGCGGGCAAAGAGACCCAGTACTTC. This sequence encodes CASSGGAGKETQYF.

V is TRBV10-1 and J is TRBJ1-1; no clear D gene. The V gene lost 5 bases and the J gene lost 10 bases, with 14 bases spanning the gap. There are 12 residues in the CDR3. Germline CDR1 is WNHNN and CDR2 is SYGVQD (reference sequence). As DNA, the CDR3 is TGCGCCAGCAGTAGAAAGCCCTCTGGAGCTTTCTTT. It is translated as CASSRKPSGAFF.

The chain joins TRBV28 to TRBJ2-3; D not certain. Germline V gene data show CDR1 as MDHEN and CDR2 as SYDVKM. The CDR3 covers 12 residues. Trimming stripped 7 bases from V and 1 base from J, with 6 bases between. This CDR3 reads CASTRGTDTQYF. The CDR3 DNA follows: TGTGCCAGCACCCGGGGCACAGATACGCAGTATTTT.

The chain combines TRBV6-4 with TRBJ2-1, with 8 bases identical to TRBD2. The germline gives CDR1 MRHNA, CDR2 SNTAGT. J was trimmed by 4 bases and V by 7 bases; bases with no gene match: 12. This CDR3 comprises 16 residues. CDR3 sequence reads: CASTEIRTSWYNEQFF. CDR3 DNA: TGTGCCAGCACCGAAATCAGGACTAGCTGGTACAATGAGCAGTTCTTC.

The rearrangement uses TRBV10-3 and TRBJ1-1, with unresolved D. Trimming pared 0 bases from V and 2 bases from J, leaving 10 bases between. The germline V gene encodes CDR1 ENHRY and CDR2 SYGVKD. The CDR3 length is 15 residues. The DNA for the CDR3 is TGTGCCATCAGTGAGTCGGTCATACTAAACACTGAAGCTTTCTTT. Translated: CAISESVILNTEAFF.

This rearrangement joins TRBV6-5 to TRBJ1-2; possible D gene TRBD1, 5 bases. Germline-derived CDR1 and CDR2 are MNHEY and SVGAGI. The CDR3 consists of 15 residues. With 6 bases removed from V and 4 bases from J, the gap between germline ends came to 18 bases. The CDR3 loop reads CASSFHQGPGYGYTF. DNA for the CDR3: TGTGCCAGCAGCTTCCACCAGGGTCCCGGCTATGGCTACACCTTC.

This sequence joins TRBV27 and TRBJ2-7; the D gene is possibly TRBD2 (6 bases). The germline gives CDR1 MNHEY, CDR2 SMNVEV (reference sequence). With 1 base removed from V and 2 bases from J, the gap between germline ends came to 12 bases. The CDR3 consists of 15 residues. Here the CDR3 DNA reads TGTGCCAGCAGTTTATACGGGGGTTGGACCTACGAGCAGTACTTC. Protein product: CASSLYGGWTYEQYF.

V is TRBV5-1 and J is TRBJ2-3; D not resolved. The germline V and J ends were trimmed by 4 bases and 0 bases, with 12 bases remaining between them. Germline V lookup: CDR1 SGHRS, CDR2 YFSETQ. The CDR3 length is 15 residues. Here the CDR3 DNA reads TGCGCCAGCAGCGTCGGAGATCCTAGCACAGATACGCAGTATTTT. This gives the protein CASSVGDPSTDTQYF.

This sequence joins TRBV29-1 and TRBJ2-7; 7 nucleotides align to TRBD1. CDR3 length: 11 residues. The V gene's germline CDR1 is SQVTM and CDR2 ANQGSEA. J lost 6 bases, V lost 7 bases, and 6 bases had no gene match. CDR3 sequence: CSAGQAFEQYF. The DNA for the CDR3 is TGCAGCGCAGGACAGGCGTTCGAGCAGTACTTC.

J is TRBJ1-1 and V is TRBV9; D gene unclear. V gave up 3 bases and J gave up 5 bases, with 8 bases separating them. From germline, CDR1 is SGDLS and CDR2 YYNGEE. The CDR3 is 12 amino acids. In DNA form, the CDR3 reads TGTGCCAGCAGCGGCGATAGTACTGAAGCTTTCTTT. Translation gives CASSGDSTEAFF. Together with reference TRBV9 and TRBJ1-1, the CDR3 gives the full variable domain: DSGVTQTPKHLITATGQRVTLRCSPRSGDLSVYWYQQSLDQGLQFLIQYYNGEERAKGNILERFSAQQFPDLHSELNLSSLELGDSALYFCASSGDSTEAFFGQGTRLTVV.

Here the CDR3 DNA reads TGTGCCAGCAGCTTCGGGGGAGGGAGAACGAACACCGGGGAGCTGTTTTTT. The encoded protein is CASSFGGGRTNTGELFF. The chain combines TRBV7-2 with TRBJ2-2; 7 nucleotides agree with TRBD2. With 3 bases clipped from V and 0 bases from J, the junction kept 7 bases outside the gene matches. Germline V gene sequence: CDR1 SGHTA, CDR2 FQGNSA. CDR3 length: 17 amino acids.

This chain uses TRBV6-5 with TRBJ1-6; the D is unclear. CDR3 length: 15 residues. The germline V gene has CDR1 MNHEY and CDR2 SVGAGI. The V and J ends lost 3 bases and 7 bases respectively, with 13 bases between them. CDR3: CASSYLGGLNSPLHF. CDR3 bases: TGTGCCAGCAGTTATTTGGGAGGGCTGAATTCACCCCTCCACTTT.

The chain links TRBV6-5 to TRBJ1-5, with D unresolved. Trimming shortened V by 6 bases and J by 0 bases, and 12 bases separated the two germline ends. The CDR3 runs to 15 residues. Germline loops: CDR1 MNHEY, CDR2 SVGAGI. The CDR3 reads CASRNTGYSNQPQHF. The DNA for the CDR3 is TGTGCCAGCAGGAACACGGGGTATAGCAATCAGCCCCAGCATTTT.

The rearrangement uses TRBV11-2 and TRBJ2-5; possibly TRBD2 for D (6 bases). Deletions cut 1 base from V and 2 bases from J, with 14 bases between. CDR1 is SGHAT, CDR2 FQNNGV, per germline. The CDR3 is made up of 16 amino acids. Here the CDR3 reads CASSLGARGGQETQYF. The CDR3 DNA reads as TGTGCCAGCAGCTTAGGAGCCCGGGGAGGACAAGAGACCCAGTACTTC.

The J gene is TRBJ2-7, the V gene TRBV12-5, with TRBD2 matching 8 bases. The germline gives CDR1 LGHNT, CDR2 FRNRAP. Trimming took 5 bases from V and 6 from J; bases not matched to a gene: 12. The CDR3 length is 15 residues. CDR3 loop: CASGAGLAFRGEQYF. CDR3 DNA sequence: TGTGCTAGTGGTGCCGGACTAGCCTTCCGGGGCGAGCAGTACTTC.

The chain uses TRBV28 and TRBJ2-7, with 7 bases that match TRBD2. Trimming cost V 4 bases and J 2 bases; bases outside gene matches: 11. Germline V gene lookup returns CDR1 MDHEN and CDR2 SYDVKM. This CDR3 is built from 16 residues. DNA of the CDR3: TGTGCCAGCAGTTCCCCCCCGGGTGGGAGGGCCTACGAGCAGTACTTC. Its translation: CASSSPPGGRAYEQYF. The full variable domain, with the rest looked up from reference TRBV28 and TRBJ2-7, is DVKVTQSSRYLVKRTGEKVFLECVQDMDHENMFWYRQDPGLGLRLIYFSYDVKMKEKGDIPEGYSVSREKKERFSLILESASTNQTSMYLCASSSPPGGRAYEQYFGPGTRLTVT.